This TCR beta chain derives from a study of blood T cell repertoires in COVID-19 (TCRdb year 2020). Notes on the research overall: Collaborator samples came from the United States, Italy and Spain and covered acute and convalescent phases of COVID-19. The prospective study material was composed of cDNA or gDNA derived from T cells, B-cell-depleted T cells, or PBMCs. Deeply sampled blood TCRbeta repertoires from subjects exposed to, actively infected with, or recovered from COVID-19 were included in the dataset. The repertoires were released in a freely available public database intended as a resource for research on the immune response to SARS-CoV-2. The samples were drawn from the first 160 participants of the ongoing ImmuneRACE study and from 1,254 subjects provided by 6 global collaborators. The sample metadata nearly always contained a de-identified subject ID, COVID-19 status, age in years and sex. Where available, HLA class I and class II types were obtained from metadata supplied by the sample provider rather than from assay-based typing. Summary of the overall study and its limitations: The amount of clinical and demographic metadata varied by source and participant and was provided uncurated.

As for this clone: Its antigen is not yet known. No per-base quality is available; no much larger clone lies one base away.

Enrolling through a virtual design, the prospective study's participants ranged in age from roughly 18 to 100 years and lived across 24 United States geographic areas. To assign participants to cohorts, the prospective study relied on clinical history that participants themselves reported in a screening survey and a study questionnaire. For ImmuneRACE Cohort 3, a participant was defined as recovered based on two consecutive negative NP/OP PCR tests, clearance by a healthcare professional, or resolution of symptoms. Mobile phlebotomists in the prospective study collected whole blood, serum and a nasopharyngeal or oropharyngeal swab from every participant. Additional blood draws and questionnaires over an approximately two-month period could optionally be provided by prospective study participants. Blood samples from the prospective study were shipped frozen or at room temperature prior to DNA extraction.

TCRbeta CDR3 regions were amplified from genomic DNA using the immunoSEQ Assay, a bias-controlled multiplex PCR. The published analysis was carried out like this. The number of nucleated cells in each sample was estimated by amplification of reference gene primers within the assay. Sequence reads were collapsed and filtered to measure the absolute abundance of every unique TCRbeta CDR3 rearrangement. For each sample, productive Simpson clonality was calculated as the square root of Simpson's diversity index over productive rearrangements. TCRdb stores this immuneACCESS table with in-frame sequences only. Part of the clones is absent; in the studies checked, under half of the shortfall reflects unresolved V genes, and no reason is known for the rest. The V and J calls and clone size were taken over from that table, and D and trimming were inferred from the DNA. The sample table holds 380,000 or so clones, of which about 90% were seen once. The ten largest make up approximately 1.2% of the sample.

The junction shows trimming of 5 bases on V and 0 bases on J, plus 19 bases between the germline ends. Including the terminal cysteine and phenylalanine, the CDR3 comprises 17 residues. Kept here is only the CDR3 DNA, which spans 51 bases and is read in frame from base 1. CDR1 and CDR2 are drawn from the germline V gene (reference sequence): MNHEY, SMNVEV. This TCR came from a man aged 25-45 years who had recovered from COVID-19. The sample consisted of PBMCs or T cells enriched from blood (not recorded which). The sequence is built from TRBV27 and TRBJ1-1; no D gene can be assigned with confidence. CDR3 reads: CASSLHHIGEVNTEAFF. The DNA sequence is given as TGTGCCAGCAGTCTCCATCACATTGGGGAGGTGAACACTGAAGCTTTCTTT.